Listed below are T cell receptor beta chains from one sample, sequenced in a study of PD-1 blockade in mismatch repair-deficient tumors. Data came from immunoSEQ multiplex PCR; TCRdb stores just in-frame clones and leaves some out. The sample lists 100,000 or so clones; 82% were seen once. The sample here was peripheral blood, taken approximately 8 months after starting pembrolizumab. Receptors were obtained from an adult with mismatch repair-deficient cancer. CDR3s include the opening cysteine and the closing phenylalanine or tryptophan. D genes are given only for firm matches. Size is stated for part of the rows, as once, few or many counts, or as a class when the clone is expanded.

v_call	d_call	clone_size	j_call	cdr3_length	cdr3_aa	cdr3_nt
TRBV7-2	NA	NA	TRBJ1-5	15	CASSLLSGSNQPQHF	TGTGCCAGCAGCTTATTGTCAGGCAGCAATCAGCCCCAGCATTTT
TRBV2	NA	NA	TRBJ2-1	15	CASRARQSSYNEQFF	TGTGCCAGCAGAGCCCGACAGAGCTCCTACAATGAGCAGTTCTTC
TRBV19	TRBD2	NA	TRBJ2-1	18	CASSIAGLAGGPGDEQFF	TGTGCCAGTAGTATAGCCGGACTAGCGGGAGGGCCCGGGGATGAGCAGTTCTTC
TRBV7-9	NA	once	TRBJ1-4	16	CASSPSAGAANEKLFF	TGTGCCAGCAGCCCTTCGGCGGGGGCAGCTAATGAAAAACTGTTTTTT
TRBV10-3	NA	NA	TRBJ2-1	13	CAISRGLYNEQFF	TGTGCCATCAGTCGGGGACTGTACAATGAGCAGTTCTTC
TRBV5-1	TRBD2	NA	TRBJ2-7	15	CASSVTSGGPYEQYF	TGCGCCAGCAGCGTGACTAGCGGGGGTCCCTACGAGCAGTACTTC
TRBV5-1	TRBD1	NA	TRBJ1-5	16	CASSLGTGGTYQPQHF	TGCGCCAGCAGCTTGGGTACAGGGGGTACCTATCAGCCCCAGCATTTT
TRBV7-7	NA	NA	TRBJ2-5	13	CASSLERQETQYF	TGTGCTAGCAGCTTGGAAAGACAAGAGACCCAGTACTTC
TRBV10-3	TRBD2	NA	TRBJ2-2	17	CAIGTGLAGSNTGELFF	TGTGCCATCGGTACCGGACTAGCGGGATCGAACACCGGGGAGCTGTTTTTT
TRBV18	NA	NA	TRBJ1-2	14	CASSTDPSSYGYTF	TGTGCCAGCTCAACCGATCCCTCTAGCTATGGCTACACCTTC
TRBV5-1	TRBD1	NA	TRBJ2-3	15	CASSLGQGVTDTQYF	TGCGCCAGCAGCTTGGGGCAGGGGGTGACAGATACGCAGTATTTT
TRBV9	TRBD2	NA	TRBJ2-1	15	CASSVELAGGHEQFF	TGTGCCAGCAGCGTAGAACTAGCGGGAGGGCATGAGCAGTTCTTC
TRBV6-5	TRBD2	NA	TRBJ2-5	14	CASRGSASGGTQYF	TGTGCCAGCAGGGGTTCCGCTTCGGGGGGAACCCAGTACTTC
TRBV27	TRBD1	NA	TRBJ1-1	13	CASSHRGWTEAFF	TGTGCCAGCAGTCACAGGGGATGGACTGAAGCTTTCTTT
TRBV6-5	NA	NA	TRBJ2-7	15	CASSYSGTGSYEQYF	TGTGCCAGCAGTTACTCCGGGACTGGAAGCTACGAGCAGTACTTC
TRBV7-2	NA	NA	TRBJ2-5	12	CASSLAGETQYF	TGTGCCAGCAGCTTAGCAGGCGAGACCCAGTACTTC